This T cell receptor beta chain was documented in a study of blood T cells in healthy people across ages. Study findings and constraints: With donor CMV status unknown, expanded clonotype changes were possibly confounded. Higher diversity and more naive CD4+ cells were features of long-lived donors, compared to aged donors.

A second PCR of 7 to 11 cycles used a sample-barcoded 5' primer and a J-beta primer mix. TCRdb re-derived calls from the 5' RACE reads in MiXCR, one entry per CDR3 protein. The sample includes hundreds of thousands of distinct CDR3 sequences, more than 55% of them seen just once. There are a few counts of this clonotype. Antigen: not known. CDR1 is ENHRY and CDR2 is SYGVKD in the germline V gene. CDR3 length: 14 residues. The germline V and J ends were trimmed by 2 bases and 5 bases, with 9 bases remaining between them. The receptor was derived from a man in his forties or fifties in good health. Sequencing was done on a sample of blood. The chain uses TRBV10-3 and TRBJ1-4; tentative D call: TRBD1 (5 bases). The CDR3 nucleotides read TGTGCCATCAGTGAGGGGACTTCAAATGAAAAACTGTTTTTT. Amino acids: CAISEGTSNEKLFF.